The entry below describes one TCR beta chain. TCRdb used MiXCR to reprocess the RT-PCR reads, holding one entry per CDR3 protein. The data contain under 200,000 distinct CDR3 sequences, 30% of them singletons. The data are from a study of patients and donors after allogeneic stem cell transplantation. V lost 3 bases to trimming and J lost 8 bases; unmatched junction nucleotides: 11. The CDR3 is 16 amino acids. The germline gives CDR1 SGHRS, CDR2 YFSETQ. Sample: blood, either unsorted or a sorted T cell fraction (not recorded which). The chain is built from TRBV5-1 and TRBJ2-1; 10 bases match TRBD2. The clonotype comes from a human donor who was either an allogeneic HSCT recipient or a stem cell or donor lymphocyte infusion donor (not recorded which). It is not recorded whose cells these are; they may come from a transplant donor. DNA of the CDR3: TGCGCCAGCAGCTCGGCCCCTATAGCGGGAGGAGATGAGCAGTTCTTC. Its protein is CASSSAPIAGGDEQFF.